This entry describes one TCR beta chain. The PCR employed 60 Vbeta primers together with 13 Jbeta primers. Using immunoSEQ multiplex PCR, the repertoire was profiled, and TCRdb retains in-frame clones only, with some absent. The profile shows fewer than 150,000 clones, roughly three quarters of them singletons. The data were obtained in a study of cytomegalovirus exposure and HLA in healthy donors. The CDR3 is 13 amino acids. In germline, CDR1 is MNHEY, CDR2 SMNVEV (reference sequence). The V gene lost 5 bases and the J gene lost 0 bases, with 4 bases spanning the gap. This TCR was sampled from a man between 35 and 55 years old in good health and CMV-seronegative. The specimen was PBMCs. The chain joins TRBV27 to TRBJ2-2; D is unresolved. Here the CDR3 DNA reads TGTGCCAGCAGTCGGGCGAACACCGGGGAGCTGTTTTTT. Translation: CASSRANTGELFF.